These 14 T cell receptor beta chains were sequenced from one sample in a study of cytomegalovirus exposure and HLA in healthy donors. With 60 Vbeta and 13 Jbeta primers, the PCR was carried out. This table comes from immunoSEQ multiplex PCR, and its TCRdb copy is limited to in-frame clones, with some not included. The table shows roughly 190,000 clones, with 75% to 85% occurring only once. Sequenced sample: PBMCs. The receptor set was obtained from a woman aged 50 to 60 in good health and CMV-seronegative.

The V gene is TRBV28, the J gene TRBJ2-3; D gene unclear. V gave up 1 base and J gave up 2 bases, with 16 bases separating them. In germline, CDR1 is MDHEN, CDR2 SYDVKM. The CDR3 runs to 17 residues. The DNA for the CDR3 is TGTGCCAGCAGTTTATTAGGCAGGTTTCCTAACACAGATACGCAGTATTTT. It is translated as CASSLLGRFPNTDTQYF.

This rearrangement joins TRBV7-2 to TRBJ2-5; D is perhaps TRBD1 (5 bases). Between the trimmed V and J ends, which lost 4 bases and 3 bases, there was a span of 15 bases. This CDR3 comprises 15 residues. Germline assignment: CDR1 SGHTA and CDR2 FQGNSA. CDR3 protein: CASSSVGPAKETQYF. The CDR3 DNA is TGTGCCAGCAGCTCCGTGGGGCCGGCCAAAGAGACCCAGTACTTC.

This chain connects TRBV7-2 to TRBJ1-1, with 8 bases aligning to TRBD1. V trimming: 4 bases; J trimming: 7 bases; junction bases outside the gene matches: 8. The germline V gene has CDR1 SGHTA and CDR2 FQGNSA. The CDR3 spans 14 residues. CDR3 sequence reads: CASSSSFGTGEAFF. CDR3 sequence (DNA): TGTGCCAGCAGCTCGTCTTTTGGGACAGGTGAAGCTTTCTTT.

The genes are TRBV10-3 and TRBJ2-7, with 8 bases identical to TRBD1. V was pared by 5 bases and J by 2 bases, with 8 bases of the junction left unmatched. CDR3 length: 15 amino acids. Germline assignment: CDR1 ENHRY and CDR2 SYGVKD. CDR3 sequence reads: CAISPGGTGAYEQYF. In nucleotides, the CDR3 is TGTGCCATCAGTCCTGGGGGGACAGGAGCCTACGAGCAGTACTTC.

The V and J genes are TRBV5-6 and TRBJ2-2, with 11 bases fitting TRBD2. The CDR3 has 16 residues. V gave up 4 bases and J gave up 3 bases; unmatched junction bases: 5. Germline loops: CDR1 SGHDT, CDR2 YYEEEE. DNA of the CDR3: TGTGCCAGCAGCCTCCGGACTAGCGGGCACACCGGGGAGCTGTTTTTT. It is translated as CASSLRTSGHTGELFF.

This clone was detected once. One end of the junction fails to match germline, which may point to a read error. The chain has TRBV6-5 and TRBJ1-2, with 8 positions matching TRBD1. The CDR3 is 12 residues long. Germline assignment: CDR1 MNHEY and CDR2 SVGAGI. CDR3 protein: CTSSYGQGSYTF. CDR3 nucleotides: TGTACCAGCAGTTACGGACAGGGTAGCTACACCTTC.

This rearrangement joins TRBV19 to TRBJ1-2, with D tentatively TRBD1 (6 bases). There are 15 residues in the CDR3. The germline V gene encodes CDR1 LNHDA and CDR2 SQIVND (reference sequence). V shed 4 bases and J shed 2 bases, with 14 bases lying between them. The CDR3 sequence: CASSTHGTPNYGYTF. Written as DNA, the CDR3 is TGTGCCAGTAGTACCCACGGGACACCAAACTATGGCTACACCTTC.

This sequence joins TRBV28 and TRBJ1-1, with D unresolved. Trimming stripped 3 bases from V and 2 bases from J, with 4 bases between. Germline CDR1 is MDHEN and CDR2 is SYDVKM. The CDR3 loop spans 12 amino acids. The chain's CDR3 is CASSLSNTEAFF. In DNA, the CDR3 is TGTGCCAGCAGTTTGAGTAACACTGAAGCTTTCTTT.

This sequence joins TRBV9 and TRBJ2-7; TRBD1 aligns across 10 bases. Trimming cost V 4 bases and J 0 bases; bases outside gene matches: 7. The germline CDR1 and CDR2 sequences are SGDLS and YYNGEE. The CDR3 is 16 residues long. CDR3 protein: CASSPGTGVNSYEQYF. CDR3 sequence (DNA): TGTGCCAGCAGCCCAGGGACAGGGGTTAACTCCTACGAGCAGTACTTC. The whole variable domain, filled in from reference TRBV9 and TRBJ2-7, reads DSGVTQTPKHLITATGQRVTLRCSPRSGDLSVYWYQQSLDQGLQFLIQYYNGEERAKGNILERFSAQQFPDLHSELNLSSLELGDSALYFCASSPGTGVNSYEQYFGPGTRLTVT.

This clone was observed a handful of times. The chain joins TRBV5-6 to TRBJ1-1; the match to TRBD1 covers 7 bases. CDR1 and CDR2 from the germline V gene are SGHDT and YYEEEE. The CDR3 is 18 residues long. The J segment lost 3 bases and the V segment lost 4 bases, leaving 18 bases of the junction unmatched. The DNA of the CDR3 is TGTGCCAGCAGCACCAGACAGGGCCGGTTAAGGCCTGACACTGAAGCTTTCTTT. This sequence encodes CASSTRQGRLRPDTEAFF. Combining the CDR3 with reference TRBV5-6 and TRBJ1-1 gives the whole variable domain DAGVTQSPTHLIKTRGQQVTLRCSPKSGHDTVSWYQQALGQGPQFIFQYYEEEERQRGNFPDRFSGHQFPNYSSELNVNALLLGDSALYLCASSTRQGRLRPDTEAFFGQGTRLTVV.

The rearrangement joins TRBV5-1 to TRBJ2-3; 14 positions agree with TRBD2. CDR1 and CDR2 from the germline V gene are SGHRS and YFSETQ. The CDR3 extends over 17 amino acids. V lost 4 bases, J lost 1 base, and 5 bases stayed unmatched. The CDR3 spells CASSQAGLAGGTDTQYF. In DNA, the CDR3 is TGCGCCAGCAGCCAGGCGGGACTAGCGGGGGGCACAGATACGCAGTATTTT.

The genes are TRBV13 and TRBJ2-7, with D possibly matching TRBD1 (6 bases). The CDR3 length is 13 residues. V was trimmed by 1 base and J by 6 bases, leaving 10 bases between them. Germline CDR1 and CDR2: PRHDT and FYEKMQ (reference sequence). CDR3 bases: TGTGCCAGCAGCTTAGCCCTCAGGGGCGAGCAGTACTTC. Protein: CASSLALRGEQYF.

The CDR3 DNA is TGTGCCAGCAGGTCCCCTAGCGGGGGTAAGGAGACCCAGTACTTC. The encoded protein is CASRSPSGGKETQYF. This chain links TRBV11-2 with TRBJ2-5, with 10 bases identical to TRBD2. The CDR3 contains 15 residues. The germline V gene encodes CDR1 SGHAT and CDR2 FQNNGV. V was pared by 6 bases and J by 5 bases, with 9 bases of the junction left unmatched. The variable domain in full, completed from reference TRBV11-2 and TRBJ2-5, reads EAGVAQSPRYKIIEKRQSVAFWCNPISGHATLYWYQQILGQGPKLLIQFQNNGVVDDSQLPKDRFSAERLKGVDSTLKIQPAKLEDSAVYLCASRSPSGGKETQYFGPGTRLLVL.

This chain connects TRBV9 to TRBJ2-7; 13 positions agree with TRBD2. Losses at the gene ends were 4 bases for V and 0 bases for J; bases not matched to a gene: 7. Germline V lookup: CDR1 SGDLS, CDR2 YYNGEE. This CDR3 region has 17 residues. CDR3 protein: CASSRKTSGRSSYEQYF. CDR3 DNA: TGTGCCAGCAGCCGGAAGACTAGCGGGAGGAGCTCCTACGAGCAGTACTTC.